This TCR beta chain was retrieved from a study of neoadjuvant nivolumab and ipilimumab in lung cancer. The assay was immunoSEQ multiplex PCR, and TCRdb's table has in-frame clones only and misses some. The sample yields 4,000 to 5,000 clones, about 73% seen once. Study-wide points: A small number of samples were TCR sequenced. Blood richness before therapy tracked richness in tumors resected after neoadjuvant therapy. Resected tumors had greater TCR richness and clonality than uninvolved lung. Only two of four nivolumab-treated tumors gained richness and clonality by surgery.

Germline assignment: CDR1 SGHRS and CDR2 YFSETQ. The CDR3 totals 14 residues. V gave up 0 bases and J gave up 6 bases, with 12 bases separating them. A remark on this clone: The antigen remains undetermined.

The sample consisted of tumor tissue, taken after neoadjuvant nivolumab, alone or with ipilimumab, at or shortly before surgery. The clonotype was recovered from an adult with non-small cell lung cancer. The V and J genes are TRBV5-1 and TRBJ1-2; unclear D gene. CDR3 in DNA: TGCGCCAGCAGCTTGGCCGGCAGAATAGATGGCTACACCTTC. It is translated as CASSLAGRIDGYTF.